A single T cell receptor (beta chain) is shown here with its context. It has no known antigen specificity. Base-call qualities are not available, and no considerably larger clone is one nucleotide away. The trial excluded patients who had a history of autoimmune disease or were on systemic immunosuppression. Peripheral blood for TCR sequencing was collected from all dose cohorts at baseline, on cycle 4 day 1, and on cycle 7 day 1. The samples were drawn from a first-in-human, open-label, multicenter phase I dose-escalation trial of ivuxolimab. Adults with locally advanced or metastatic melanoma, renal cell, hepatocellular, or head and neck squamous cell carcinoma were enrolled in the trial. Before TCR sequencing, CD4+ T cells and CD8+ T cells from peripheral blood were sorted into separate populations. For sequencing of the TCRbeta CDR3 region, genomic DNA was extracted from the sorted cells. TCRbeta CDR3 regions were sequenced using the immunoSEQ Assay. This immuneACCESS table, as held by TCRdb, lists in-frame sequences with V and J called but not all clones. Of the missing ones, under half trace to an unresolved V gene in checked studies; the others have no known cause. This sample holds around 28,000 clones; more than 85% were observed only once. Roughly 15% of the sample is taken by the ten largest.

These data belong to a study of OX40 agonist ivuxolimab in advanced cancers. In the study overall: The costimulatory receptor OX40 (CD134) was targeted by ivuxolimab, a fully human IgG2 agonistic monoclonal antibody. Partial responses occurred in three dose-escalation patients: two with cutaneous melanoma and one with hepatocellular carcinoma. Intravenous ivuxolimab was administered to patients every 2 weeks at six dose levels: 0.01, 0.1, 0.3, 1.5, 3 and 10 mg/kg. The paper describes the monotherapy dose-escalation part (N = 52 patients) of the phase I trial of ivuxolimab. The purpose of peripheral TCRbeta sequencing was to test whether ivuxolimab changed TCR sequence diversity and led to clonal T-cell expansion. The dose-escalation cohort was about 83% male with a mean age of approximately 59 years, ranging from roughly 20 to 85. Patients were allowed to have had prior anti-PD-1, anti-PD-L1 or anti-CTLA-4 therapy, and around two fifths of the dose-escalation patients had been treated with checkpoint inhibitors. Among the roughly 50 dose-escalation patients, approximately 20 had hepatocellular carcinoma, around 15 melanoma, 9 renal cell carcinoma and 9 head and neck cancer. Study-wide findings and limitations: In the 0.1-3.0 mg/kg groups, partial responders were among the patients with the lowest normalized peripheral clonal expansion, particularly in CD8+ T cells. After ivuxolimab, expanded clones were on average more numerous among CD8+ T cells than among CD4+ T cells. Clonal expansion of both CD4+ and CD8+ blood T cells was observed from baseline to week 6 at doses 0.1 to 3.0 mg/kg. Low levels of normalized T-cell clonal expansion were also seen in some patients who did not respond. The antigen specificity of the clonally expanded peripheral T cells was not determined.

This sequence originates from an adult with an advanced solid tumor such as melanoma, head and neck, liver or kidney cancer. The specimen was CD4+ or CD8+ T cells sorted from blood, collected in a trial of the OX40 agonist ivuxolimab.

At the DNA level, the sequence is TGTGCCAGCACCCAGACACCGGAGGGGAACACTGAAGCTTTCTTT. It translates to CASTQTPEGNTEAFF. The receptor chain draws on TRBV9 and TRBJ1-1, with an unclear D gene assignment. The trim is 6 bases for V and 1 base for J, with a gap of 16 bases between the germline ends. The germline V gene supplies CDR1 SGDLS and CDR2 YYNGEE. The CDR3 measures 15 amino acids from cysteine to phenylalanine. The sequence is cut down to CDR3 DNA, 45 bases in frame from base 1. The entire variable domain, with the stretches around the CDR3 drawn from the reference TRBV9 and TRBJ1-1 proteins, is DSGVTQTPKHLITATGQRVTLRCSPRSGDLSVYWYQQSLDQGLQFLIQYYNGEERAKGNILERFSAQQFPDLHSELNLSSLELGDSALYFCASTQTPEGNTEAFFGQGTRLTVV.